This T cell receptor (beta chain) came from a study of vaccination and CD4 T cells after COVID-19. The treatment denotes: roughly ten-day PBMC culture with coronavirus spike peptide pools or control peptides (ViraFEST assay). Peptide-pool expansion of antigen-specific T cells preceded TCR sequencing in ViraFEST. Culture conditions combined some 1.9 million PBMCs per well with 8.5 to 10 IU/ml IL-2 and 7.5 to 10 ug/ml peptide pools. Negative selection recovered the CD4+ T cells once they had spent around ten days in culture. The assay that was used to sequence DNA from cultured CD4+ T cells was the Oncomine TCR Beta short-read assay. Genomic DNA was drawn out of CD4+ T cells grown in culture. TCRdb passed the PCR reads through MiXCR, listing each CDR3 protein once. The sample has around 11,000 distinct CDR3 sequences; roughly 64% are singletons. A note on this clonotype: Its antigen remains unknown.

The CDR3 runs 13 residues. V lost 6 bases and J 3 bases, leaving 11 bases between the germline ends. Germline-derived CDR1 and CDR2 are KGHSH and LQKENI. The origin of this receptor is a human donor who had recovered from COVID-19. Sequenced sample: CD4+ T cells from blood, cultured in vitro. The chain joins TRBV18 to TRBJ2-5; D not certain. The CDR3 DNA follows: TGTGCCAGCTCGCTATCTAGGGAAGAGACCCAGTACTTC. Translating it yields CASSLSREETQYF.